The next 16 T cell receptor beta chains were all read from a single sample in a study of shared clonotypes between healthy human individuals. Method: immunoSEQ multiplex PCR; TCRdb's copy keeps in-frame clones and lacks some. The profile shows roughly 2 million clones, 85% to 95% of them singletons. Naive CD8 cells lacked CD45RO and underwent positive selection for CCR7, leaving out terminally differentiated effector memory CD45RA+ cells. Sequenced material: naive CD8+ T cells sorted from blood. The receptors originated from a man younger than 35 in good health.

The chain carries TRBV6-1 and TRBJ2-1; tentatively, D is TRBD1 (6 bases). The CDR3 runs to 15 residues. V shed 6 bases and J shed 0 bases, with 12 bases lying between them. Looked up from germline, CDR1 is MNHNS and CDR2 is SASEGT. The CDR3 nucleotides read TGTGCCAGCAGCTTGGACAGCAGCTCCTACAATGAGCAGTTCTTC. Residues: CASSLDSSSYNEQFF.

This clone was seen once. V is TRBV5-4 and J is TRBJ1-6; weak D call: TRBD1 (6 bases). This CDR3 is built from 18 residues. Germline assignment: CDR1 SGHNT and CDR2 YYREEE (reference sequence). Trimming cost V 4 bases and J 0 bases, with 17 bases left between them. For the CDR3, the DNA is TGTGCCAGCAGCGCCCCTACAGGGCCGAGCTCCTATAATTCACCCCTCCACTTT. Its translation is CASSAPTGPSSYNSPLHF.

The genes are TRBV7-8 and TRBJ2-7; 7 bases are a match to TRBD1. Germline V gene data show CDR1 as SGHVS and CDR2 as FQNEAQ. The CDR3 consists of 14 residues. V was clipped by 5 bases and J by 1 base; unmatched bases: 5. The CDR3 DNA follows: TGTGCCAGCAGCCTAGAGACAGGGTCCTACGAGCAGTACTTC. It codes for CASSLETGSYEQYF.

This clone came up a few times. J is TRBJ2-7 and V is TRBV28; D gene uncertain. This CDR3 has 11 amino acids. From germline, CDR1 is MDHEN and CDR2 SYDVKM. V lost 7 bases to trimming and J lost 4 bases, with 8 bases between them. The CDR3 reads CASTRGYEQYF. The CDR3 region has the DNA TGTGCCAGCACTCGTGGTTACGAGCAGTACTTC.

V is TRBV4-2 and J is TRBJ1-1; D ambiguous. Germline CDR1 reads LGHNA; CDR2 reads YNFKEQ. V was clipped by 4 bases and J by 0 bases, with 18 bases between them. There are 17 residues in the CDR3. CDR3 sequence: CASSPHPGWTLNTEAFF. The CDR3, as DNA: TGTGCCAGCAGCCCCCACCCAGGTTGGACTTTGAACACTGAAGCTTTCTTT.

The chain recombines TRBV2 with TRBJ2-1, with D maybe TRBD1 (5 bases). The ends were cut back, 7 bases at V and 2 bases at J, with 15 bases in the middle. Per germline, CDR1 SNHLY and CDR2 FYNNEI. The CDR3 is 15 residues long. CDR3 coding DNA: TGTGCCAGCACTGCCGACAGTCCGACCTACAATGAGCAGTTCTTC. The encoded protein is CASTADSPTYNEQFF.

V and J are TRBV19 and TRBJ2-7; tentative D call: TRBD1 (6 bases). V lost 5 bases, J lost 5 bases, and 13 bases lay in between. Germline V CDR1 and CDR2: LNHDA, SQIVND (reference sequence). The CDR3 runs 13 residues. CDR3 nucleotides: TGTGCCAGTAGTTACCGCTGGGGGCACGAGCAGTACTTC. Translating gives CASSYRWGHEQYF.

Notes on this clone: Within the sample, other DNA sequences also encode this same CDR3. This rearrangement joins TRBV6-5 to TRBJ2-7; no clear D gene. This CDR3 spans 11 amino acids. Germline CDR1 is MNHEY and CDR2 is SVGAGI. V lost 0 bases, J lost 5 bases, and 2 bases lay in between. In DNA form, the CDR3 reads TGTGCCAGCAGTTACTCGGACGAGCAGTACTTC. Protein sequence: CASSYSDEQYF.

The V and J genes are TRBV27 and TRBJ2-2; TRBD1 aligns across 9 bases. Trimming cost V 5 bases and J 5 bases; bases outside gene matches: 9. This CDR3 has 16 amino acids. The germline CDR1 and CDR2 sequences are MNHEY and SMNVEV (reference sequence). The CDR3: CASSISKTGGTGELFF. The CDR3 bases are TGTGCCAGCAGTATAAGCAAGACAGGGGGGACCGGGGAGCTGTTTTTT.

The chain uses TRBV4-1 and TRBJ1-1; a weak D match, TRBD1 (6 bases). Germline V CDR1 and CDR2: MGHRA, YSYEKL. The germline V and J ends were trimmed by 2 bases and 0 bases, with 10 bases remaining between them. The CDR3 sequence is 15 residues long. In DNA, the CDR3 is TGCGCCAGCAGCCAACCCGACAGGTTGAACACTGAAGCTTTCTTT. Encoded protein: CASSQPDRLNTEAFF.

This chain uses TRBV6-1 with TRBJ1-2; D unclear. V was cut by 6 bases and J by 4 bases, with 15 bases left in between. Germline V CDR1 and CDR2: MNHNS, SASEGT. CDR3 size: 14 residues. The CDR3 sequence: CASRGKDLFYGYTF. The CDR3 region has the DNA TGTGCCAGCAGGGGAAAGGACCTCTTCTATGGCTACACCTTC.

In this sample, this clone turned up once. The gene calls are TRBV9 and TRBJ2-4; 9 nucleotides match TRBD1. After removal of 4 bases from V and 16 bases from J, the junction contained 9 bases not matched to a gene. CDR3 length equals 12 residues. The germline V gene has CDR1 SGDLS and CDR2 YYNGEE. The chain's CDR3 is CASSPWTGEIYF. CDR3 sequence (DNA): TGTGCCAGCAGCCCATGGACAGGGGAGATATACTTC.

V usage is TRBV5-1 and J usage is TRBJ1-1; no firm D call. The CDR3 contains 15 residues. The germline V gene encodes CDR1 SGHRS and CDR2 YFSETQ. The germline V and J ends were trimmed by 1 base and 3 bases, with 13 bases remaining between them. CDR3 amino acids: CASSLYRGVDTEAFF. For the CDR3, the DNA is TGCGCCAGCAGCTTGTATCGGGGAGTTGACACTGAAGCTTTCTTT.

V and J are TRBV27 and TRBJ2-7, with 10 bases aligning to TRBD1. With V trimmed by 8 bases and J by 3 bases, 4 bases remained unmatched. Germline CDR1 and CDR2: MNHEY and SMNVEV (reference sequence). The CDR3 spans 13 residues. The CDR3 loop reads CASWDRGHYEQYF. The CDR3 DNA reads TGTGCCAGCTGGGACAGGGGACACTACGAGCAGTACTTC.

The chain links TRBV4-1 to TRBJ1-2; D gene unclear. The CDR3 totals 14 residues. The V end was cut by 0 bases, the J end by 4 bases, with 9 bases between. The germline V gene has CDR1 MGHRA and CDR2 YSYEKL. The CDR3: CASSQEGRSYGYTF. The CDR3 coding sequence is TGCGCCAGCAGCCAAGAAGGCAGAAGCTATGGCTACACCTTC.

This chain uses TRBV4-3 with TRBJ1-2; the D gene is possibly TRBD1 (6 bases). Per germline, CDR1 LGHNA and CDR2 YSLEER. The V end lost 0 bases, the J end lost 4 bases, and 12 bases lay between the germline ends. CDR3 length: 15 residues. CDR3 in amino acids: CASSQDWGQTYGYTF. CDR3 bases: TGCGCCAGCAGCCAAGATTGGGGGCAGACCTATGGCTACACCTTC.